The clone carrying this TCR beta chain was observed a handful of times. How the authors handled the data: Amplified reference gene primers provided the basis for estimating nucleated cell counts. Libraries were prepared by immunoSEQ multiplex PCR; TCRdb keeps only in-frame clonotypes and omits some of them. V and J calls and clone size follow that table, whereas D and trimming were derived from the DNA. Of around 270,000 clones listed, 84% are singletons. This sample is drawn from a study of blood T cell repertoires in COVID-19. The CDR3 runs to 14 residues. Per germline, CDR1 SEHNR and CDR2 FQNEAQ (reference sequence). Between the trimmed V and J ends, which lost 3 bases and 1 base, there was a span of 9 bases.

The sample taken for sequencing was peripheral blood. The V gene is TRBV7-9, the J gene TRBJ1-1; no definite D call. The source of this sequence is a woman in her thirties or forties who had recovered from COVID-19. Here the CDR3 reads CASSFPSGNTEAFF. CDR3 DNA: TGTGCCAGCAGCTTTCCATCAGGGAACACTGAAGCTTTCTTT.